Listed here is a single TCR beta chain. What it binds is unknown. This CDR3 spans 14 amino acids. CDR1 is SEHNR and CDR2 is FQNEAQ in the germline V gene (reference sequence). V lost 8 bases, J lost 2 bases, and 1 base stayed unmatched. The data belong to a study of PD-1 blockade in classical Hodgkin lymphoma. Study-wide context: Patients were treated with nivolumab at 3 mg/kg, and this was given intravenously every 2 weeks. The study's findings and limits: Complete responders' diversity at baseline resembled that of newly diagnosed patients. Reports indicated that newly diagnosed patients had lower baseline TCR diversity than healthy donors did. Factors driving the repertoire differences, possibly disease activity or prior therapy, remain undefined.

Profiling relied on immunoSEQ multiplex PCR, and the TCRdb table lists in-frame clones only, not all of them. The top ten clones hold more than 0.4% of a sample with 10,000 to 15,000 clones, about 90% of them seen once. Every patient relapsed after autologous stem cell transplantation, and brentuximab vedotin exposure varied. The authors purified CD4+ T cells from thawed PBMCs by magnetic negative selection. The gene calls are TRBV7-9 and TRBJ2-1; 12 bases are a match to TRBD2. The receptor was derived from a human donor with classical Hodgkin lymphoma. The sample in question was CD4+ T cells from blood, obtained at baseline. CDR3 amino acids: CASGLAGTYNEQFF. DNA of the CDR3: TGTGCCAGCGGACTAGCGGGAACCTACAATGAGCAGTTCTTC. The full variable domain, in which reference TRBV7-9 and TRBJ2-1 provide the parts outside the CDR3, is DTGVSQNPRHKITKRGQNVTFRCDPISEHNRLYWYRQTLGQGPEFLTYFQNEAQLEKSRLLSDRFSAERPKGSFSTLEIQRTEQGDSAMYLCASGLAGTYNEQFFGPGTRLTVL.